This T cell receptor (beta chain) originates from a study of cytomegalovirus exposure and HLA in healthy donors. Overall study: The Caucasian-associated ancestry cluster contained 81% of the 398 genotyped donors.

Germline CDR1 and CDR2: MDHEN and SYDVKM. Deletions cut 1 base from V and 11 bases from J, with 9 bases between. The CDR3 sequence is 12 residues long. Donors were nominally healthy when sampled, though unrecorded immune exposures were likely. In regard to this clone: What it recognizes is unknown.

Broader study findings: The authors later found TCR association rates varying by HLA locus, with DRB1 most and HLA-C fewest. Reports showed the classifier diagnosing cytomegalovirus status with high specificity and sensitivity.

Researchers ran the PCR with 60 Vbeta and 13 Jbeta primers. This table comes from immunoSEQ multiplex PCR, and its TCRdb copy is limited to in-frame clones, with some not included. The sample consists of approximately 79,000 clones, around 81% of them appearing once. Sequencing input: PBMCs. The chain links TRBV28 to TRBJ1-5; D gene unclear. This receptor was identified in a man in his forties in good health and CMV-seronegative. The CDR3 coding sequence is TGTGCCAGCAGTTTATTAAAGACTGCCCAGCATTTT. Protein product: CASSLLKTAQHF. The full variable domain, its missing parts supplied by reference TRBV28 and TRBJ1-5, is DVKVTQSSRYLVKRTGEKVFLECVQDMDHENMFWYRQDPGLGLRLIYFSYDVKMKEKGDIPEGYSVSREKKERFSLILESASTNQTSMYLCASSLLKTAQHFGDGTRLSIL.